This TCR beta chain was found in a study of T cells in Graves' hyperthyroidism and ophthalmopathy. Trimming stripped 5 bases from V and 2 bases from J, with 17 bases between. Germline V gene data show CDR1 as MDHEN and CDR2 as SYDVKM. This CDR3 contains 16 residues. RNA transcripts gave rise to amplified TCR beta CDR3 regions. HTBI primers were employed in a first-round RT-PCR of the TCR CDR3. TCRdb used MiXCR to reprocess the multiplex PCR reads, holding one entry per CDR3 protein. The table records 200,000 to 250,000 distinct CDR3 sequences, more than 15% of them present only once. Orbital computed tomography, thyroid ultrasound, serum thyroxine and TRAb, and clinical symptoms together informed the diagnoses. The PBMCs had their origin in roughly 9.4 ml of fresh peripheral blood. This clonotype was counted between two and nine times.

The chain uses TRBV28 and TRBJ2-3; D is unresolved. Material for sequencing was blood. The sequence came from a man between 50 and 59 years old with Graves' hyperthyroidism. CDR3 loop: CASSPRAAVTTDTQYF. CDR3 in DNA: TGTGCCAGCAGTCCCCGAGCCGCGGTCACCACAGATACGCAGTATTTT.